The 15 T cell receptor beta chains below all came from one sample that was sequenced in a study of shared clonotypes between healthy human individuals. Profiling relied on immunoSEQ multiplex PCR, and the TCRdb table lists in-frame clones only, not all of them. This table holds roughly 300,000 clones, about 70% found once. The sequencing sample was made of memory CD4+ T cells sorted from blood. The subset: CD45RA-negative fraction. The receptors here all came from a young man in good health.

The J gene is TRBJ2-3, the V gene TRBV5-8, with 10 bases matching TRBD1. The CDR3 length is 17 residues. Germline CDR1 is SGHTS and CDR2 is YDEGEE. With V trimmed by 5 bases and J by 1 base, 10 bases remained unmatched. The CDR3 bases are TGTGCCAGCAGTAGGAGGGACAGGGGATCGGGCACAGATACGCAGTATTTT. It encodes CASSRRDRGSGTDTQYF. Variable domain in full (rest from reference TRBV5-8 and TRBJ2-3): EAGVTQSPTHLIKTRGQQATLRCSPISGHTSVYWYQQALGLGLQFLLWYDEGEERNRGNFPPRFSGRQFPNYSSELNVNALELEDSALYLCASSRRDRGSGTDTQYFGPGTRLTVL.

The chain couples TRBV5-1 to TRBJ2-3; the D is unclear. Trimming cost V 1 base and J 3 bases, with 9 bases left between them. Per germline, CDR1 SGHRS and CDR2 YFSETQ. CDR3 length: 14 amino acids. Written as DNA, the CDR3 is TGCGCCAGCAGCTTGCTTGGGGAAACAGATACGCAGTATTTT. Its protein product is CASSLLGETDTQYF. The whole variable domain, filled in from reference TRBV5-1 and TRBJ2-3, reads KAGVTQTPRYLIKTRGQQVTLSCSPISGHRSVSWYQQTPGQGLQFLFEYFSETQRNKGNFPGRFSGRQFSNSRSEMNVSTLELGDSALYLCASSLLGETDTQYFGPGTRLTVL.

Points on this clone: A read error may account for a junction end that differs from germline. J is TRBJ2-1 and V is TRBV7-7; 15 nucleotides match TRBD2. The length of the CDR3 is 17 residues. CDR1 SSHAT and CDR2 FNYEAQ come from the germline V gene (reference sequence). The CDR3, as DNA: TGTGCTAGCAGCTCTGGACTAGCGGGAGGGTTTAACAATGAGCAGTTCTTC. Protein sequence: CASSSGLAGGFNNEQFF.

The chain has TRBV28 and TRBJ2-7, with 8 bases aligning to TRBD1. With 6 bases clipped from V and 3 bases from J, the junction kept 7 bases outside the gene matches. The CDR3 loop spans 14 amino acids. Germline CDR1 is MDHEN and CDR2 is SYDVKM. Here the CDR3 DNA reads TGTGCCAGCAGGACGGACAGGGTACTCTACGAGCAGTACTTC. Protein sequence: CASRTDRVLYEQYF. The whole variable domain, filled in from reference TRBV28 and TRBJ2-7, reads DVKVTQSSRYLVKRTGEKVFLECVQDMDHENMFWYRQDPGLGLRLIYFSYDVKMKEKGDIPEGYSVSREKKERFSLILESASTNQTSMYLCASRTDRVLYEQYFGPGTRLTVT.

This clone occurred a few times. The J gene is TRBJ2-7, the V gene TRBV10-1; maybe TRBD1 (5 bases). The germline V gene has CDR1 WNHNN and CDR2 SYGVQD (reference sequence). The V gene lost 6 bases and the J gene lost 3 bases, with 12 bases spanning the gap. The CDR3 is 13 residues long. CDR3 in amino acids: CASSRQTNYEQYF. In nucleotides, the CDR3 is TGCGCCAGCAGCCGACAGACCAACTACGAGCAGTACTTC.

This clone was observed a handful of times. The V gene is TRBV18, the J gene TRBJ2-1, with TRBD2 matching over 14 bases. CDR3 length: 18 residues. The V gene's germline CDR1 is KGHSH and CDR2 LQKENI. Losses at the gene ends were 3 bases for V and 0 bases for J; bases not matched to a gene: 4. As DNA, the CDR3 is TGTGCCAGCTCACCTACGACTAGCGGGGGGGGCTCCTACAATGAGCAGTTCTTC. It codes for CASSPTTSGGGSYNEQFF.

The genes are TRBV7-8 and TRBJ2-3; TRBD1 matches 8 bases. From germline, CDR1 is SGHVS and CDR2 FQNEAQ. There are 15 residues in the CDR3. The V and J ends lost 5 bases and 0 bases, in that order; junction bases with no gene match: 4. Here the CDR3 DNA reads TGTGCCAGCAGCCCCCGACAGGGGAGCACAGATACGCAGTATTTT. As protein: CASSPRQGSTDTQYF.

The CDR3 is CASSYDQGRSGNTIYF. CDR3 in DNA: TGTGCCAGCAGTTACGATCAGGGCCGCTCTGGAAACACCATATATTTT. The chain uses TRBV6-5 and TRBJ1-3; possible D gene TRBD1, 5 bases. With 2 bases removed from V and 0 bases from J, the gap between germline ends came to 11 bases. Germline values: CDR1 MNHEY, CDR2 SVGAGI. CDR3 length equals 16 residues.

The rearrangement joins TRBV29-1 to TRBJ2-1; 8 bases map to TRBD1. The trim removed 3 bases at V and 2 bases at J, leaving 3 bases unmatched. Germline V CDR1 and CDR2: SQVTM, ANQGSEA. The CDR3 is 14 amino acids. CDR3 residues: CSVDRDRPYNEQFF. DNA for the CDR3: TGCAGCGTTGACCGGGACAGGCCCTACAATGAGCAGTTCTTC.

The rearrangement uses TRBV6-1 and TRBJ1-4, with no clear D. Trimming shortened V by 3 bases and J by 5 bases, and 7 bases separated the two germline ends. The CDR3 length is 13 residues. Per the germline V gene, CDR1 is MNHNS and CDR2 is SASEGT. This chain's CDR3 is CASSDRINEKLFF. For the CDR3, the DNA is TGTGCCAGCAGTGACAGGATCAATGAAAAACTGTTTTTT.

The genes are TRBV19 and TRBJ2-3; D may be TRBD2 (5 bases). From germline, CDR1 is LNHDA and CDR2 SQIVND (reference sequence). The CDR3 runs to 15 residues. Deletions cut 5 bases from V and 1 base from J, with 13 bases between. The CDR3 DNA reads TGTGCCAGTAGTCCCTTGGGTAGCGGCACAGATACGCAGTATTTT. Protein product: CASSPLGSGTDTQYF.

For the CDR3, the DNA is TGTGCCAGCAGGCTCGGTGGTCTGGGCAGCACTGAAGCTTTCTTT. This translates into CASRLGGLGSTEAFF. The chain couples TRBV13 to TRBJ1-1; D gene ambiguous. The germline V and J ends were trimmed by 6 bases and 4 bases, with 18 bases remaining between them. In germline, CDR1 is PRHDT, CDR2 FYEKMQ (reference sequence). The CDR3 length is 15 residues.

The CDR3 protein is CAILPGQGWTGYTF. The CDR3 DNA reads as TGTGCCATCCTTCCGGGACAGGGGTGGACCGGCTACACCTTC. The rearrangement uses TRBV10-3 and TRBJ1-2; 10 nucleotides match TRBD1. Unmatched junction bases numbered 11, after V lost 8 bases and J lost 8 bases. CDR3 length: 14 amino acids. CDR1 is ENHRY and CDR2 is SYGVKD in the germline V gene.

V gene TRBV5-1 combines with J gene TRBJ2-7; 7 bases map to TRBD2. Germline CDR1 and CDR2: SGHRS and YFSETQ. The CDR3 runs 15 residues. Trimming took 3 bases from V and 1 from J; bases not matched to a gene: 7. CDR3 sequence: CASSSGLVSSYEQYF. The CDR3 nucleotides are TGCGCCAGCAGCTCTGGACTAGTAAGTTCCTACGAGCAGTACTTC.

The V call is TRBV5-6, the J call TRBJ2-5; 7 bases are shared with TRBD1. The CDR3 runs to 13 residues. The germline CDR1 and CDR2 sequences are SGHDT and YYEEEE. Trimming at V came to 4 bases and at J to 4 bases, leaving 4 bases not matched to a gene. CDR3: CASSTGQRETQYF. The CDR3 DNA follows: TGTGCCAGCAGCACGGGACAGAGAGAGACCCAGTACTTC.